The 30 T cell receptor beta chains reported below all come from one sample, sequenced in a study of regulatory T cells in long-lasting Graves disease. The time point here: persistent/refractory GD, antithyroid drugs over 5 years with positive TRAb. Extracted RNA from PBMCs served as the source of the TCR library. Sequencing libraries for TCR beta were prepared with iRepertoire HTBI primers and Arm-PCR of CDR3 regions. TCRdb used MiXCR to reprocess the multiplex PCR reads, holding one entry per CDR3 protein. The sample lists a few hundred thousand distinct CDR3 sequences, 20% to 25% occurring once. Sequenced material: peripheral blood mononuclear cells (PBMCs), taken when the disease was refractory, from a patient treated with antithyroid drugs. Receptors were obtained from a woman aged 40 to 50 with Graves disease.

This clonotype was found a few times. This CDR3 is missing its conserved last phenylalanine or tryptophan, likely due to a read error. V usage is TRBV24-1 and J usage is TRBJ2-5, with 10 bases lining up with TRBD1. Germline V gene sequence: CDR1 KGHDR, CDR2 SFDVKD. The CDR3 consists of 16 residues. The J segment lost 5 bases and the V segment lost 4 bases, leaving 9 bases of the junction unmatched. In DNA, the CDR3 is TGTGCCACCAGTGACTCGCCGGGACAGGGGATGGAGACCCAGTACCTC. The encoded protein is CATSDSPGQGMETQYL.

A few counts support this clonotype. The chain couples TRBV20-1 to TRBJ2-2; D not resolved. The CDR3 covers 13 residues. Trimming cost V 0 bases and J 7 bases, with 9 bases left between them. Germline CDR1 DFQATT, CDR2 SNEGSKA (reference sequence). CDR3 protein: CSARDYLVGELFF. As DNA, the CDR3 is TGCAGTGCTAGAGACTACCTGGTCGGGGAGCTGTTTTTT.

In this sample, this clonotype turned up a few times. The gene calls are TRBV25-1 and TRBJ2-7; no firm D call. Trimming took off 5 bases at V and 0 bases at J, with 11 bases between the two ends. This CDR3 spans 14 amino acids. Germline V gene sequence: CDR1 MGHDK, CDR2 SYGVNS. CDR3 coding DNA: TGTGCCAGCAGTCCTAAGCACCACTCCTACGAGCAGTACTTC. This gives the protein CASSPKHHSYEQYF.

This clonotype was seen more than once but under ten times. This rearrangement joins TRBV29-1 to TRBJ1-1; no definite D call. Germline V lookup: CDR1 SQVTM, CDR2 ANQGSEA. There are 11 residues in the CDR3. The CDR3 sequence is CSGEENTEAFF. The CDR3 DNA reads as TGCTCCGGTGAGGAAAACACTGAAGCTTTCTTT.

This clonotype was recorded at least ten times. The chain employs TRBV25-1 and TRBJ2-5; 10 bases align to TRBD1. The CDR3 contains 16 residues. Germline lookup yields CDR1 MGHDK and CDR2 SYGVNS. The V gene end was trimmed by 0 bases and the J gene end by 5 bases; junction bases not matched to a gene: 6. The CDR3 DNA reads as TGTGCCAGCAGTGAATATTGGGGACAGGGGTATGAGACCCAGTACTTC. This sequence encodes CASSEYWGQGYETQYF.

The chain carries TRBV30 and TRBJ2-5; D is unresolved. V lost 4 bases, J lost 2 bases, and 11 bases lay in between. Germline lookup yields CDR1 GTSNPN and CDR2 SVGIG (reference sequence). The CDR3 is 13 amino acids. The CDR3 bases are TGTGCCTGGAAACTCGGCGGACAAGAGACCCAGTACTTC. Its translation: CAWKLGGQETQYF.

This clonotype was counted at least ten times. This chain connects TRBV28 to TRBJ2-7; D possibly uses TRBD1 or TRBD2 (5 bases each). V was clipped by 6 bases and J by 0 bases, with 12 bases between them. In germline, CDR1 is MDHEN, CDR2 SYDVKM. This CDR3 contains 14 residues. CDR3 sequence (DNA): TGTGCCAGCAGGGGGTGGGGGTACTCCTACGAGCAGTACTTC. As protein: CASRGWGYSYEQYF.

This clonotype has ten or more counts. The chain couples TRBV28 to TRBJ1-2, with D possibly TRBD1 on 5 matching bases. Trimming cost V 4 bases and J 3 bases, with 15 bases left between them. The CDR3 is made up of 15 amino acids. Germline CDR1 and CDR2: MDHEN and SYDVKM. CDR3 in amino acids: CASSSGGPDYYGYTF. The DNA of the CDR3 is TGTGCCAGCAGTTCCGGGGGACCGGATTACTATGGCTACACCTTC.

This clonotype appeared many times. Here the CDR3 DNA reads TGTGCCAGCATCAACTCGCAGGAGGGCCGAGCATGGGCGACCCAGTACTTC. It yields the protein CASINSQEGRAWATQYF. The V and J genes are TRBV6-1 and TRBJ2-5; D possibly corresponds to TRBD2 (6 bases). Trimming shortened V by 7 bases and J by 7 bases, and 28 bases separated the two germline ends. Per germline, CDR1 MNHNS and CDR2 SASEGT. The CDR3 extends over 17 amino acids.

This clonotype came up many times. V and J are TRBV6-1 and TRBJ2-2, with 9 nucleotides matching TRBD2. The V and J ends lost 6 bases and 5 bases, in that order; junction bases with no gene match: 7. The CDR3 covers 15 residues. The germline V gene has CDR1 MNHNS and CDR2 SASEGT. The DNA of the CDR3 is TGTGCCAGCAGCCTCCTAGCGGGACAAACCGGGGAGCTGTTTTTT. Translating it yields CASSLLAGQTGELFF.

This clonotype was counted ten times or more. The chain links TRBV28 to TRBJ2-4, with 9 positions matching TRBD1. V dropped 6 bases and J dropped 7; count of bases not matched to a gene: 16. This CDR3 contains 17 residues. Germline-derived CDR1 and CDR2 are MDHEN and SYDVKM. CDR3 DNA: TGTGCCAGCAGCCTCATCTGGGGGACAGGGTGGGAGAACATTCAGTACTTC. It is translated as CASSLIWGTGWENIQYF.

In its sample, this clonotype was seen a few times. The rearrangement links TRBV28 to TRBJ2-3; 8 bases line up with TRBD1. The germline CDR1 and CDR2 sequences are MDHEN and SYDVKM. The length of the CDR3 is 11 residues. Losses at the gene ends were 4 bases for V and 15 bases for J; bases not matched to a gene: 6. The CDR3 DNA reads as TGTGCCAGCAGTTCAGGGGGCGGGAAATATTTT. This gives the protein CASSSGGGKYF.

The rearrangement links TRBV6-2 or TRBV6-3 to TRBJ1-4, with a possible D match to TRBD1 (5 bases). Germline values: CDR1 MNHEY, CDR2 SVGEGT. This CDR3 has 14 amino acids. V lost 7 bases and J lost 3, with 12 bases in between. CDR3 sequence (DNA): TGTGCCAGCACAGGGAGTCGGCCTAATGAAAAACTGTTTTTT. Its translation is CASTGSRPNEKLFF.

This clonotype was observed at least ten times. The chain links TRBV2 to TRBJ2-5; either TRBD1 or TRBD2 may supply D (5 bases each). The germline V gene has CDR1 SNHLY and CDR2 FYNNEI. There are 14 residues in the CDR3. Trimming cost V 3 bases and J 4 bases, with 12 bases left between them. CDR3 in amino acids: CASSDGSGRETQYF. CDR3 bases: TGTGCCAGCAGTGATGGATCGGGACGAGAGACCCAGTACTTC.

Many counts were recorded for this clonotype. V is TRBV11-2 and J is TRBJ2-7; TRBD2 agrees at 8 bases. Germline trimming cut 6 bases from V and 7 bases from J; bases unmatched to any gene: 8. The germline V gene has CDR1 SGHAT and CDR2 FQNNGV. This CDR3 spans 13 amino acids. The CDR3 nucleotides are TGTGCCAGCAGAGGACTAGCACATTGGGAGCAGTACTTC. Its protein is CASRGLAHWEQYF.

This clonotype appeared many times. The chain links TRBV28 to TRBJ2-5, with TRBD2 identical over 12 bases. CDR1 and CDR2 from the germline V gene are MDHEN and SYDVKM. The length of the CDR3 is 16 residues. V shed 5 bases, J shed 5 bases, and the junction held 9 bases outside the gene matches. The CDR3 DNA is TGTGCCAGCAGTCCGAGACTAGCGGGAGTGCGGGAGACCCAGTACTTC. Its protein is CASSPRLAGVRETQYF. Together with reference TRBV28 and TRBJ2-5, the CDR3 gives the full variable domain: DVKVTQSSRYLVKRTGEKVFLECVQDMDHENMFWYRQDPGLGLRLIYFSYDVKMKEKGDIPEGYSVSREKKERFSLILESASTNQTSMYLCASSPRLAGVRETQYFGPGTRLLVL.

The chain is built from TRBV5-1 and TRBJ2-1; D could derive from TRBD1 or TRBD2 (5 bases each). The V end lost 4 bases, the J end lost 7 bases, and 15 bases lay between the germline ends. The CDR3 covers 14 residues. Germline CDR1 is SGHRS and CDR2 is YFSETQ. CDR3 coding DNA: TGCGCCAGCAGCCCCGACAGTACTAGGAATGAGCAGTTCTTC. It specifies CASSPDSTRNEQFF.

Ten or more counts support this clonotype. The chain uses TRBV2 and TRBJ1-2; the D gene is possibly TRBD1 (5 bases). Germline assignment: CDR1 SNHLY and CDR2 FYNNEI. The CDR3 spans 14 residues. V lost 8 bases and J 7 bases, leaving 20 bases between the germline ends. In DNA, the CDR3 is TGTGCCAGCTCCCCTATTCGGCAGGGTGGTGGCTACACCTTC. Translation gives CASSPIRQGGGYTF.

V gene TRBV20-1 combines with J gene TRBJ2-4, with no clear D. Germline V gene lookup returns CDR1 DFQATT and CDR2 SNEGSKA (reference sequence). Trimming left V 0 bases short and J 9 bases short, with 12 bases between. The CDR3 is 13 amino acids. CDR3 sequence reads: CSARDNVFVIQYF. The CDR3 DNA follows: TGCAGTGCTAGAGATAACGTCTTCGTCATTCAGTACTTC.

This clonotype came up a few times. The rearrangement joins TRBV18 to TRBJ2-5; 7 nucleotides match TRBD1. The CDR3 sequence is 15 residues long. The trim removed 4 bases at V and 5 bases at J, leaving 10 bases unmatched. Germline CDR1 and CDR2: KGHSH and LQKENI. The CDR3: CASSLDRVGAETQYF. CDR3 DNA: TGTGCCAGCTCACTCGACAGGGTTGGTGCGGAGACCCAGTACTTC. The variable domain in full, with the rest retrieved from reference TRBV18 and TRBJ2-5, is NAGVMQNPRHLVRRRGQEARLRCSPMKGHSHVYWYRQLPEEGLKFMVYLQKENIIDESGMPKERFSAEFPKEGPSILRIQQVVRGDSAAYFCASSLDRVGAETQYFGPGTRLLVL.

This clonotype was observed many times. The V and J genes are TRBV28 and TRBJ1-6, with no clear D. The germline CDR1 and CDR2 sequences are MDHEN and SYDVKM. Trimming took off 6 bases at V and 0 bases at J, with 9 bases between the two ends. CDR3 size: 15 residues. CDR3 protein: CASSPEYSYNSPLHF. Here the CDR3 DNA reads TGTGCCAGCAGCCCAGAGTACTCCTATAATTCACCCCTCCACTTT.

The chain links TRBV12-3 or TRBV12-4 to TRBJ2-7, with TRBD2 as a possible D gene (6 bases). The CDR3 has 14 amino acids. With 7 bases removed from V and 6 bases from J, the gap between germline ends came to 19 bases. CDR3 in amino acids: CASTKTSSILEQYF. For the CDR3, the DNA is TGTGCCAGCACCAAAACTAGCAGTATACTCGAGCAGTACTTC.

The chain is built from TRBV24-1 and TRBJ2-3; D call uncertain. This CDR3 contains 14 residues. Between the trimmed V and J ends, which lost 1 base and 4 bases, there was a span of 8 bases. Per germline, CDR1 KGHDR and CDR2 SFDVKD. The DNA for the CDR3 is TGTGCCACCAGTGATTTAATGTATGCAGATACGCAGTATTTT. Amino acid sequence: CATSDLMYADTQYF.

This chain connects TRBV28 to TRBJ2-2; D may be TRBD1 (6 bases). The V gene lost 9 bases and the J gene lost 6 bases, with 20 bases spanning the gap. The CDR3 is made up of 15 amino acids. Germline V CDR1 and CDR2: MDHEN, SYDVKM. Written as DNA, the CDR3 is TGTGCCAGTAAACCAGGGGCTAGCTCGGCCGGGGAGCTGTTTTTT. It translates to CASKPGASSAGELFF. The entire variable domain, with the rest obtained from reference TRBV28 and TRBJ2-2, is as follows: DVKVTQSSRYLVKRTGEKVFLECVQDMDHENMFWYRQDPGLGLRLIYFSYDVKMKEKGDIPEGYSVSREKKERFSLILESASTNQTSMYLCASKPGASSAGELFFGEGSRLTVL.

In its sample, this clonotype was seen many times. The V gene is TRBV7-3, the J gene TRBJ2-6, with D unresolved. The V end was cut by 3 bases, the J end by 0 bases, with 12 bases between. Per the germline V gene, CDR1 is SGHTA and CDR2 is FQGTGA. The CDR3 consists of 17 residues. CDR3 sequence reads: CASSFSTAYSGANVLTF. DNA of the CDR3: TGTGCCAGCAGCTTCTCTACAGCTTACTCTGGGGCCAACGTCCTGACTTTC.

This clonotype has ten or more counts. This chain links TRBV28 with TRBJ1-5, with TRBD1 as a possible D gene (5 bases). Between the trimmed V and J ends, which lost 5 bases and 2 bases, there was a span of 13 bases. The CDR3 is 15 residues long. In germline, CDR1 is MDHEN, CDR2 SYDVKM. The CDR3 DNA follows: TGTGCCAGCAGTCCCACCCCGACAGGCAATCAGCCCCAGCATTTT. Amino acids: CASSPTPTGNQPQHF.

In nucleotides, the CDR3 is TGTGCCAGCAGCACCCGGTCCCGCGGGAGCCATAGCTCCTACAATGAGCAGTTCTTC. Its protein product is CASSTRSRGSHSSYNEQFF. The gene calls are TRBV11-2 and TRBJ2-1; TRBD2 matches at 7 bases. The V and J ends lost 5 bases and 0 bases, in that order; junction bases with no gene match: 16. Germline V lookup: CDR1 SGHAT, CDR2 FQNNGV. The CDR3 consists of 19 residues.

As to this clonotype: This sequence may be a read error, since a much larger clone differs from it by one base. The conserved phenylalanine or tryptophan normally closing the CDR3 is absent here, so this likely arose from a read error. CDR3 DNA: TGCGCCACCCGACTCGCGGGGAAAGAGACCCAGTACTCC. It translates to CATRLAGKETQYS. The chain combines TRBV10-2 with TRBJ2-5; maybe TRBD2 (6 bases). This CDR3 spans 13 amino acids. V was shortened by 10 bases and J by 3 bases, with 15 bases between the two germline ends. Germline CDR1 is WSHSY and CDR2 is SAAADI.

This clonotype appeared many times. The gene calls are TRBV12-3 or TRBV12-4 and TRBJ1-1, with D perhaps matching TRBD1 (5 bases). Trimming cost V 5 bases and J 1 base, with 17 bases left between them. The CDR3 sequence is 16 residues long. The CDR3 protein is CASSPYDGGRNTEAFF. CDR3 bases: TGTGCCAGCAGTCCTTATGATGGGGGTAGGAACACTGAAGCTTTCTTT.

The CDR3 is CASSYRDPANEKLFF. The CDR3 region has the DNA TGTGCCAGCAGTTACAGGGATCCGGCTAATGAAAAACTGTTTTTT. This chain links TRBV6-2 or TRBV6-3 with TRBJ1-4; no clear D. CDR1 MNHEY and CDR2 SVGEGT come from the germline V gene. CDR3 size: 15 residues. V was pared by 2 bases and J by 3 bases, with 10 bases between.